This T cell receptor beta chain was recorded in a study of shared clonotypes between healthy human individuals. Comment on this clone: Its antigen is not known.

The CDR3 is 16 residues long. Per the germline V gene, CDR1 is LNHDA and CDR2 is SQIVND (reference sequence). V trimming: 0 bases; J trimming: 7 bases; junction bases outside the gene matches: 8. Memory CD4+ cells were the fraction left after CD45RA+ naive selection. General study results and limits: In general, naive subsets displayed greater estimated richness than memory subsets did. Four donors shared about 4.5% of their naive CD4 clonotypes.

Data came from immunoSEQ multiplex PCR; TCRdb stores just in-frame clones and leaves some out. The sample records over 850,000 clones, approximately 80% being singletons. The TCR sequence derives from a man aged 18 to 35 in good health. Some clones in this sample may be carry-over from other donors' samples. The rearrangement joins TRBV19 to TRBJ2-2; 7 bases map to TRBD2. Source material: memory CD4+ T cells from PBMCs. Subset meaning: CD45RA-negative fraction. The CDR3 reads CASSIDAGDYGGELFF. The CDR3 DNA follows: TGTGCCAGTAGTATAGATGCGGGGGACTACGGCGGGGAGCTGTTTTTT.